The sample holds a few counts of the clone carrying this T cell receptor beta chain. Its cognate antigen is unknown. Sequence data for DNA of cultured CD4+ T cells were generated by the Oncomine TCR Beta short-read assay. In TCRdb, the PCR reads were re-called with MiXCR into one record per CDR3 protein. The data contain some 14,000 distinct CDR3 sequences, roughly 43% of them singletons. The CDR3 runs 14 residues. The trim removed 6 bases at V and 7 bases at J, leaving 9 bases unmatched. This sample was taken from a study of vaccination and CD4 T cells after COVID-19. Study details: Median draw time for post-COVID samples was 101 days post-diagnosis (range 35 to 161).

The treatment: approximately 9-day PBMC culture with coronavirus spike peptide pools or control peptides (ViraFEST assay). This rearrangement joins TRBV12-3 or TRBV12-4 to TRBJ1-1; 9 bases line up with TRBD1. This receptor was identified in a human donor who had recovered from COVID-19. The source material was CD4+ T cells from blood, cultured in vitro. The CDR3 region is CASSPTGQGGEAFF. The CDR3 nucleotides read TGTGCCAGCAGCCCGACGGGACAGGGTGGTGAAGCTTTCTTT.